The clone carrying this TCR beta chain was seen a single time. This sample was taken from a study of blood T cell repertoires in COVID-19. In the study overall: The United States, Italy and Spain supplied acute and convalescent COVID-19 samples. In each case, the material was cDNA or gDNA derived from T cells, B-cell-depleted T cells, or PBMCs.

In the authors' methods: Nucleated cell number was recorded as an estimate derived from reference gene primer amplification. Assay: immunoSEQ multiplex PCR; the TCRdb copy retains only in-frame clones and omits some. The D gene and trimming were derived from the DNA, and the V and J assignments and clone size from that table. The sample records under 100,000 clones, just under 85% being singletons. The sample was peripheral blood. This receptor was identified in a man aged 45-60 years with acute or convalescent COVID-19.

Written as DNA, the CDR3 is TGTGCCTGGAGCACAGGGAACAATGAGCAGTTCTTC. This sequence encodes CAWSTGNNEQFF. The chain links TRBV30 to TRBJ2-1; possibly TRBD1 for D (6 bases). Germline V gene sequence: CDR1 GTSNPN, CDR2 SVGIG (reference sequence). The CDR3 runs to 12 residues. V was cut by 3 bases and J by 5 bases, with 8 bases left in between.